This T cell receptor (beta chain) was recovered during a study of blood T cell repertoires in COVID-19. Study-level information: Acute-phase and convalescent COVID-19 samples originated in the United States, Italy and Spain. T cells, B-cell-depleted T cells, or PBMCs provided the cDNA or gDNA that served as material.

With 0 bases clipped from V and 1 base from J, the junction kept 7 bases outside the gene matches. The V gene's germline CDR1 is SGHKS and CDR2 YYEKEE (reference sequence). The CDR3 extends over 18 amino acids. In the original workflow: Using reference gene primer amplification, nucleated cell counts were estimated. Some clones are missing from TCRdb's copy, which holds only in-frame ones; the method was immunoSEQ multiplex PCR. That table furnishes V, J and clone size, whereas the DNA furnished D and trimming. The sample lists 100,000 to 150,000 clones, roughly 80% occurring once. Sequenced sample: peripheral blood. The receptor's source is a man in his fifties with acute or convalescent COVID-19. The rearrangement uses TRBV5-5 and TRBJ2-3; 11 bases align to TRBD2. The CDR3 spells CASSLGLAGNPRTDTQYF. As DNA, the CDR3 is TGTGCCAGCAGCTTGGGACTAGCGGGGAATCCTCGCACAGATACGCAGTATTTT.